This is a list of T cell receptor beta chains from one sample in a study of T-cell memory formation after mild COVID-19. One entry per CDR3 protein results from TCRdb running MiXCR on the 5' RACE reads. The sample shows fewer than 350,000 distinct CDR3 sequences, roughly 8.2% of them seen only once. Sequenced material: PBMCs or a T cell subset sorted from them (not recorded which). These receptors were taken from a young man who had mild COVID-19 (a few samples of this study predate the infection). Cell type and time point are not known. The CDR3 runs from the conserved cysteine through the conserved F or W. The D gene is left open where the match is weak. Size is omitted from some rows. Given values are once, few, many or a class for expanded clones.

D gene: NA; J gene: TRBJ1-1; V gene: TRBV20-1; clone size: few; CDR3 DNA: TGCAGTGCGTCGACGGCGAACACTGAAGCTTTCTTT; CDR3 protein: CSASTANTEAFF
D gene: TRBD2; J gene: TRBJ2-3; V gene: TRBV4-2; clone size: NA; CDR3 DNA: TGTGCCAGCAGCCACGGGACTAGCGGAGATACGCAGTATTTT; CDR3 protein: CASSHGTSGDTQYF
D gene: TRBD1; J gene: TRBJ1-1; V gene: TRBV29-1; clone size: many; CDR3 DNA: TGCAGCGTTGTTGGGCAGGGGGCGAAGGCTGAAGCTTTCTTT; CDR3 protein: CSVVGQGAKAEAFF
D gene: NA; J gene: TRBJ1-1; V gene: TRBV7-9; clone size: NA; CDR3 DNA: TGTGCCAGCAGCTTAGCGCTAGTGAACACTGAAGCTTTCTTT; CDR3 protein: CASSLALVNTEAFF
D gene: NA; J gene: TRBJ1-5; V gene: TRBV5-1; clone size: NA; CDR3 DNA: TGCGCCAGCAGACCTAACAGGGATCAGCCCCAGCATTTT; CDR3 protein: CASRPNRDQPQHF
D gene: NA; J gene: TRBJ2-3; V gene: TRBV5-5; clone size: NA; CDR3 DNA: TGTGCCAGCAGCCGACCCCAGGAGACAGCGACAAGCACAGATACGCAGTATTTT; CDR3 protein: CASSRPQETATSTDTQYF
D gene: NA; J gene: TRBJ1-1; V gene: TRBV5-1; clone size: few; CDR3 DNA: TGCGCCAGCAGCTTGCCAGGGAGGCACACTGAAGCTTTCTTT; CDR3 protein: CASSLPGRHTEAFF
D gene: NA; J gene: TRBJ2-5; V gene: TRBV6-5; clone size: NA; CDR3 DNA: TGTGCCAGCAAATTCAGCGAGGGTCAAGAGACCCAGTACTTC; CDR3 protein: CASKFSEGQETQYF
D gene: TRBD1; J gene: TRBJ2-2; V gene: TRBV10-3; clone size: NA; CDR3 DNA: TGTGCCATCCGACAGGGGGCCCTAAACACCGGGGAGCTGTTTTTT; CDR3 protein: CAIRQGALNTGELFF
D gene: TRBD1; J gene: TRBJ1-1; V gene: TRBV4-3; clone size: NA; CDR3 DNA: TGCGCCAGCAGCCAAGCGGGACAGGAGAACACTGAAGCTTTCTTT; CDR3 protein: CASSQAGQENTEAFF
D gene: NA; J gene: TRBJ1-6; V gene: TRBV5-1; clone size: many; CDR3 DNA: TGCGCCAGCAGCTTGGCCGAAGGGAGACAGACCCTCCACTTT; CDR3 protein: CASSLAEGRQTLHF
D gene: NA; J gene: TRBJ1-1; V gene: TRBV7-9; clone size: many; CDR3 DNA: TGTGCCAGCAGCTTACGGACACTGAACACTGAAGCTTTCTTT; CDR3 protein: CASSLRTLNTEAFF
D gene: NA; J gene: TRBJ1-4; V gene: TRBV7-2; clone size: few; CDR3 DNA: TGTGCCAGCAGCTTAGATGCAACTAATGAAAAACTGTTTTTT; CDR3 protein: CASSLDATNEKLFF
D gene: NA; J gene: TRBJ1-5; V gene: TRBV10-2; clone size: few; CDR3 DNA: TGCGCCAGCAGTGAGCTGAATCAGCCCCAGCATTTT; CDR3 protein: CASSELNQPQHF
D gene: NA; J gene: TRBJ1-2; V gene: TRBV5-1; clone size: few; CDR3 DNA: TGCGCCAGCAGAGAAACAGGGACTAACTATGGCTACACCTTC; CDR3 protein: CASRETGTNYGYTF
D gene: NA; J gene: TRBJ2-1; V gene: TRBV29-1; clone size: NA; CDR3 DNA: TGCAGCGTACTGACAGCCAGCTCCTACAATGAGCAGTTCTTC; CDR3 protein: CSVLTASSYNEQFF
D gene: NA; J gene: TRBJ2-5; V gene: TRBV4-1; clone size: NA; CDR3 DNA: TGCGCCAGCAGCGGGGTCTTCGTGGGGGTTGAGACCCAGTACTTC; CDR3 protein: CASSGVFVGVETQYF
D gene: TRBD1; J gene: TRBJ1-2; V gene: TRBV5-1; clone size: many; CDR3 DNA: TGCGCCAGCAGCATCCGGGACAGGGGTTCCAACTATGGCTACACCTTC; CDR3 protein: CASSIRDRGSNYGYTF
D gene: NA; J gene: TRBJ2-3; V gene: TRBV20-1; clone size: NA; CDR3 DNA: TGCAGTGCTCATCCGGGGCTCGCGCAGTATTTT; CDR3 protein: CSAHPGLAQYF
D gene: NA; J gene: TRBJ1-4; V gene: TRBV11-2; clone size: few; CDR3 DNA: TGTGCCAGCAGCTCGGGTCGGAATGAAAAACTGTTTTTT; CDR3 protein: CASSSGRNEKLFF
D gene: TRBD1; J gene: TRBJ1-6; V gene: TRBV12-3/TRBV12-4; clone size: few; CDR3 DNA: TGTGCCAGCACCCAGATCCGGGGACAGAGCAGCTCCTATAATTCACCCCTCCACTTT; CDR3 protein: CASTQIRGQSSSYNSPLHF
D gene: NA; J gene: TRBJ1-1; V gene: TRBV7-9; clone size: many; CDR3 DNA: TGTGCCAGCAGCTTAGGAATTGGGGACACTGAAGCTTTCTTT; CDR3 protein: CASSLGIGDTEAFF
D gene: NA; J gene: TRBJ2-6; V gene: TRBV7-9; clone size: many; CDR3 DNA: TGTGCCAGCAGCCTCGGACAGAGAGGCTCTGGGGCCAACGTCCTGACTTTC; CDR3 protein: CASSLGQRGSGANVLTF
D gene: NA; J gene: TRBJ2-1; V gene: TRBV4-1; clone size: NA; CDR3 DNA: TGCGCCAGTGGGATGAATGAGCAGTTCTTC; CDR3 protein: CASGMNEQFF
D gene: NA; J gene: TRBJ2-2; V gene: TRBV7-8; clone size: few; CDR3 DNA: TGTGCCAGCAGCTTAGGCTTATCGGGGCCTAACACCGGGGAGCTGTTTTTT; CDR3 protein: CASSLGLSGPNTGELFF